The 29 T cell receptor beta chains reported below all come from one sample, sequenced in a study of blood T cell repertoires in COVID-19. Repertoires were generated with immunoSEQ multiplex PCR, while TCRdb's copy carries only in-frame clones and drops some. The table has over 250,000 clones, approximately 90% seen once; the top ten hold approximately 9.5%. The specimen was PBMCs or T cells enriched from blood (not recorded which). Receptor source: a man between 35 and 55 years old who had recovered from COVID-19.

V usage is TRBV3-1 (or the pseudogene TRBV3-2) and J usage is TRBJ1-3; D might be TRBD1 (6 bases). The CDR3 covers 15 residues. Looked up from germline, CDR1 is LGHDT and CDR2 is YNNKEL (reference sequence). Trimming removed 4 bases at V and 8 bases at J, with 18 bases between. The DNA for the CDR3 is TGTGCCAGCAGCCCCCGGGACAAGTCCTCACACACCATATATTTT. It codes for CASSPRDKSSHTIYF.

The chain uses TRBV4-2 and TRBJ2-5; the match to TRBD2 covers 7 bases. CDR3 size: 16 residues. The germline V gene encodes CDR1 LGHNA and CDR2 YNFKEQ. V lost 3 bases and J lost 1; bases outside the gene matches: 8. CDR3 loop: CASSQAAREAQETQYF. CDR3 DNA sequence: TGTGCCAGCAGCCAGGCGGCTCGGGAGGCCCAAGAGACCCAGTACTTC.

The chain recombines TRBV30 with TRBJ1-1; D is uncertain. V shed 2 bases and J shed 1 base, with 14 bases lying between them. The CDR3 length is 15 residues. Germline V gene data show CDR1 as GTSNPN and CDR2 as SVGIG (reference sequence). The CDR3 DNA reads TGTGCCTGGAGTTCCGGTCTGACATCGAACACTGAAGCTTTCTTT. Translated: CAWSSGLTSNTEAFF.

This clone was seen once. The CDR3 sequence is CASSPRRQGGLGYTF. For the CDR3, the DNA is TGTGCCAGCAGCCCACGAAGACAGGGGGGTCTTGGCTACACCTTC. The rearrangement joins TRBV7-9 to TRBJ1-2; 9 nucleotides agree with TRBD1. Trimming at V came to 5 bases and at J to 7 bases, leaving 11 bases not matched to a gene. This CDR3 is built from 15 residues. In germline, CDR1 is SEHNR, CDR2 FQNEAQ (reference sequence).

This chain uses TRBV10-3 with TRBJ2-1, with D possibly TRBD2 on 6 matching bases. The ends were cut back, 4 bases at V and 6 bases at J, with 13 bases in the middle. The CDR3 sequence is 14 residues long. The germline V gene encodes CDR1 ENHRY and CDR2 SYGVKD. This CDR3 reads CAISGVGGRNEQFF. Written as DNA, the CDR3 is TGTGCCATCAGTGGTGTGGGGGGACGCAATGAGCAGTTCTTC.

The chain carries TRBV5-1 and TRBJ2-5; TRBD2 matches at 7 bases. CDR3 length: 16 amino acids. With V trimmed by 2 bases and J by 2 bases, 9 bases remained unmatched. Per germline, CDR1 SGHRS and CDR2 YFSETQ. CDR3 in amino acids: CASSFLSSGGQETQYF. In DNA form, the CDR3 reads TGCGCCAGCAGCTTCCTTTCTTCGGGGGGTCAAGAGACCCAGTACTTC.

The CDR3 region has the DNA TGTGCCAGCAGTTTGTCGGGGTATTATGGCTACACCTTC. It is translated as CASSLSGYYGYTF. The rearrangement uses TRBV28 and TRBJ1-2; D uncertain. V shed 3 bases and J shed 5 bases, with 10 bases lying between them. CDR1 and CDR2 (germline): MDHEN, SYDVKM. The CDR3 sequence is 13 residues long.

The V call is TRBV5-1, the J call TRBJ2-3; 8 bases fit TRBD2. Unmatched junction bases numbered 3, after V lost 0 bases and J lost 3 bases. Looked up from germline, CDR1 is SGHRS and CDR2 is YFSETQ. CDR3 size: 15 residues. The CDR3 nucleotides read TGCGCCAGCAGCTTGGGACTAGCGACTACAGATACGCAGTATTTT. Its protein is CASSLGLATTDTQYF.

This clone was seen a few times. The V gene is TRBV7-9, the J gene TRBJ1-2; D is possibly TRBD1 (5 bases). V lost 3 bases, J lost 6 bases, and 14 bases lay in between. Looked up from germline, CDR1 is SEHNR and CDR2 is FQNEAQ (reference sequence). The CDR3 is made up of 14 amino acids. The CDR3 nucleotides are TGTGCCAGCAGCTTCCTCGGGGGGACCAATGGCTACACCTTC. Translated: CASSFLGGTNGYTF.

By proportion, this clone is medium-sized. The chain joins TRBV6-5 to TRBJ2-7; D ambiguous. Germline V gene sequence: CDR1 MNHEY, CDR2 SVGAGI. The CDR3 sequence is 11 residues long. The V end was cut by 2 bases, the J end by 7 bases, with 6 bases between. In DNA, the CDR3 is TGTGCCAGCAGTTACATTCAGGAGCAGTACTTC. This sequence encodes CASSYIQEQYF.

V usage is TRBV6-5 and J usage is TRBJ1-3, with 7 nucleotides matching TRBD1. The germline V gene encodes CDR1 MNHEY and CDR2 SVGAGI. This CDR3 is built from 16 residues. The junction had 13 bases not matched to a gene; V was cut back by 4 bases and J by 7 bases. The CDR3 reads CASSSGDRVLRNTIYF. For the CDR3, the DNA is TGTGCCAGCAGTTCAGGAGACAGGGTTTTACGGAACACCATATATTTT.

The J gene is TRBJ1-2, the V gene TRBV19; D might be TRBD1 (5 bases). Trimming cost V 3 bases and J 4 bases, with 15 bases left between them. The germline V gene has CDR1 LNHDA and CDR2 SQIVND (reference sequence). The CDR3 covers 15 residues. Here the CDR3 DNA reads TGTGCCAGTAGTATGGTCAGGCTAAGGGGCTATGGCTACACCTTC. Translating it yields CASSMVRLRGYGYTF.

This sequence joins TRBV19 and TRBJ1-2; possibly TRBD1 for D (5 bases). From germline, CDR1 is LNHDA and CDR2 SQIVND (reference sequence). Trimming shortened V by 2 bases and J by 3 bases, and 13 bases separated the two germline ends. This CDR3 has 15 amino acids. CDR3 residues: CASSITQDRYYGYTF. CDR3 sequence (DNA): TGTGCCAGTAGTATAACCCAAGACAGATACTATGGCTACACCTTC.

This clone came up once. The genes are TRBV5-1 and TRBJ2-7, with 12 bases fitting TRBD2. This CDR3 spans 17 amino acids. CDR1 is SGHRS, CDR2 YFSETQ, per germline. V shed 0 bases, J shed 4 bases, and the junction held 8 bases outside the gene matches. The CDR3 reads CASSLEKTSGSGYEQYF. The CDR3, as DNA: TGCGCCAGCAGCTTGGAGAAGACTAGCGGGAGTGGTTACGAGCAGTACTTC.

As for this clone: Other DNA variants within this sample encode the same CDR3. This chain joins TRBV5-1 and TRBJ2-1; D is perhaps TRBD2 (6 bases). Trimming took off 1 base at V and 0 bases at J, with 8 bases between the two ends. Germline V gene sequence: CDR1 SGHRS, CDR2 YFSETQ. CDR3 size: 15 residues. As DNA, the CDR3 is TGCGCCAGCAGCTTGTCGGGGGTCTCCTACAATGAGCAGTTCTTC. As protein: CASSLSGVSYNEQFF. Looking up the rest from reference TRBV5-1 and TRBJ2-1 gives the full variable domain: KAGVTQTPRYLIKTRGQQVTLSCSPISGHRSVSWYQQTPGQGLQFLFEYFSETQRNKGNFPGRFSGRQFSNSRSEMNVSTLELGDSALYLCASSLSGVSYNEQFFGPGTRLTVL.

This clone was recorded a few times. This rearrangement joins TRBV5-5 to TRBJ1-2; 8 bases agree with TRBD1. Germline trimming cut 2 bases from V and 7 bases from J; bases unmatched to any gene: 1. The CDR3 totals 12 residues. Germline CDR1 reads SGHKS; CDR2 reads YYEKEE (reference sequence). This CDR3 reads CASSFDRGGYTF. CDR3 coding DNA: TGTGCCAGCAGCTTTGACAGGGGTGGCTACACCTTC.

The CDR3 coding sequence is TGTGCCAGCAGCTCCGAACCAGGGGTGAACACTGAAGCTTTCTTT. Its protein product is CASSSEPGVNTEAFF. The chain carries TRBV7-3 and TRBJ1-1; weak D call: TRBD1 (6 bases). The CDR3 contains 15 residues. Between the trimmed V and J ends, which lost 4 bases and 0 bases, there was a span of 12 bases. Germline V gene lookup returns CDR1 SGHTA and CDR2 FQGTGA.

In nucleotides, the CDR3 is TGTGCCAGTAGTATCAACACACAGGGGGGTAACTATGGCTACACCTTC. Translating it yields CASSINTQGGNYGYTF. The chain uses TRBV19 and TRBJ1-2; 8 bases are shared with TRBD1. Germline CDR1 and CDR2: LNHDA and SQIVND (reference sequence). V lost 3 bases to trimming and J lost 1 base; unmatched junction nucleotides: 7. The CDR3 covers 16 residues.

The genes are TRBV7-2 and TRBJ2-2; D gene uncertain. Germline values: CDR1 SGHTA, CDR2 FQGNSA. CDR3 length equals 16 residues. V lost 1 base and J 0 bases, leaving 9 bases between the germline ends. The DNA of the CDR3 is TGTGCCAGCAGCTTAGTCGAGATCGCGAACACCGGGGAGCTGTTTTTT. Amino acids: CASSLVEIANTGELFF.

The chain is built from TRBV11-2 and TRBJ2-3; 8 bases match TRBD1. The CDR3 has 14 residues. Looked up from germline, CDR1 is SGHAT and CDR2 is FQNNGV. Unmatched junction bases numbered 2, after V lost 1 base and J lost 5 bases. CDR3 amino acids: CASSLGTGGDTQYF. The CDR3 DNA reads TGTGCCAGCAGCTTAGGAACAGGGGGAGATACGCAGTATTTT.

This clone was counted once. The rearrangement uses TRBV5-4 and TRBJ1-1, with TRBD1 identical over 10 bases. Losses at the gene ends were 4 bases for V and 6 bases for J; bases not matched to a gene: 9. Germline V gene data show CDR1 as SGHNT and CDR2 as YYREEE (reference sequence). The CDR3 spans 15 residues. This CDR3 is CASSALDRGQAEAFF. The DNA of the CDR3 is TGTGCCAGCAGCGCGCTCGACAGGGGGCAGGCTGAAGCTTTCTTT.

The chain joins TRBV30 to TRBJ1-3, with no clear D. Germline values: CDR1 GTSNPN, CDR2 SVGIG (reference sequence). Trimming stripped 3 bases from V and 1 base from J, with 4 bases between. The CDR3 is 12 amino acids. The CDR3 loop is CAWRSSGNTIYF. The DNA for the CDR3 is TGTGCCTGGAGGTCGTCTGGAAACACCATATATTTT.

This clone was seen once. This chain links TRBV3-1 (or the pseudogene TRBV3-2) with TRBJ2-5; no definite D call. Germline V gene sequence: CDR1 LGHDT, CDR2 YNNKEL (reference sequence). Trimming shortened V by 0 bases and J by 2 bases, and 7 bases separated the two germline ends. This CDR3 comprises 14 residues. The CDR3 DNA reads TGTGCCAGCAGCCAAGATGCGACACAAGAGACCCAGTACTTC. Encoded protein: CASSQDATQETQYF.

The rearrangement uses TRBV5-4 and TRBJ2-6, with 10 bases fitting TRBD1. The CDR3 is 18 amino acids. Trimming removed 5 bases from V and 0 bases from J; junction bases left unmatched: 8. Germline-derived CDR1 and CDR2 are SGHNT and YYREEE (reference sequence). Here the CDR3 DNA reads TGTGCCAGCAGACAGGGGACAGGGGCCCACTCTGGGGCCAACGTCCTGACTTTC. Translation: CASRQGTGAHSGANVLTF.

This clone was seen just once. The chain is built from TRBV29-1 and TRBJ2-7; TRBD1 matches at 8 bases. Losses at the gene ends were 2 bases for V and 0 bases for J; bases not matched to a gene: 12. CDR1 is SQVTM and CDR2 is ANQGSEA in the germline V gene. This CDR3 spans 17 amino acids. DNA of the CDR3: TGCAGCGTTGAATCAACCGGGACAGGAAGGAGCTCCTACGAGCAGTACTTC. Protein sequence: CSVESTGTGRSSYEQYF.

The V gene is TRBV5-5, the J gene TRBJ2-3, with 7 bases matching TRBD1. This CDR3 region has 17 residues. J gave up 1 base and V 3 bases, and 11 bases lay outside the gene matches. Germline values: CDR1 SGHKS, CDR2 YYEKEE (reference sequence). DNA for the CDR3: TGTGCCAGCAGCTACCGGGACAGCGCCTTCCGCACAGATACGCAGTATTTT. Residues: CASSYRDSAFRTDTQYF.

As DNA, the CDR3 is TGTGCCAGCAGCCCCCTCAGTCTAGCGGGACCGGTCAGGACCCAGTACTTC. Encoded protein: CASSPLSLAGPVRTQYF. The rearrangement links TRBV7-2 to TRBJ2-5, with 9 bases identical to TRBD2. CDR1 is SGHTA, CDR2 FQGNSA, per germline. The junction had 17 bases not matched to a gene; V was cut back by 5 bases and J by 7 bases. There are 17 residues in the CDR3.

This clone is a singleton in its sample. V and J are TRBV4-3 and TRBJ1-6; 8 nucleotides agree with TRBD1. CDR1 LGHNA and CDR2 YSLEER come from the germline V gene. With V trimmed by 0 bases and J by 10 bases, 11 bases remained unmatched. There are 17 residues in the CDR3. This CDR3 is CASSQDHGRTGWSPLHF. DNA for the CDR3: TGCGCCAGCAGCCAAGATCATGGGAGGACAGGGTGGTCACCCCTCCACTTT.

This chain connects TRBV27 to TRBJ2-2; D remains ambiguous. Germline assignment: CDR1 MNHEY and CDR2 SMNVEV (reference sequence). The CDR3 has 13 residues. V was clipped by 4 bases and J by 0 bases, with 3 bases between them. The CDR3 spells CASSSSNTGELFF. The CDR3 coding sequence is TGTGCCAGCAGTTCCTCGAACACCGGGGAGCTGTTTTTT.